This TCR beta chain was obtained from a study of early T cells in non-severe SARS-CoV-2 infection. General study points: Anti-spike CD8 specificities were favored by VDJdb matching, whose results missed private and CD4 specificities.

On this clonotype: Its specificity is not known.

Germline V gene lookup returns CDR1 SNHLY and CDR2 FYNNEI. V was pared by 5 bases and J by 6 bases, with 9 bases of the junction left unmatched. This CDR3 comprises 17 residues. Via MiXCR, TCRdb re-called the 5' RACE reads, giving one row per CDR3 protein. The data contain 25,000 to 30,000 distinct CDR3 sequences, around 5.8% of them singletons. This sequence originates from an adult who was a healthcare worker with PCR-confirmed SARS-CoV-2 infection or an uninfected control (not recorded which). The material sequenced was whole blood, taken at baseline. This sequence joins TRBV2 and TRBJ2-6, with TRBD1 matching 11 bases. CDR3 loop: CASSRPDRGPVANVLTF. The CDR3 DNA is TGTGCCAGCAGTCGACCGGACAGGGGGCCTGTGGCCAACGTCCTGACTTTC.